A single sample is the source of the 32 T cell receptor beta chains below, sequenced in a study of identical twins. Each CDR3 protein is one row after TCRdb ran MiXCR on the 5' RACE reads. The sample yields around 1.7 million distinct CDR3 sequences, about 32% seen once. Material: cord blood. These receptors were taken from a newborn girl in good health.

J is TRBJ2-4 and V is TRBV2; 10 positions agree with TRBD2. This CDR3 has 17 residues. V was clipped by 4 bases and J by 0 bases; unmatched bases: 6. The V gene's germline CDR1 is SNHLY and CDR2 FYNNEI. CDR3 sequence (DNA): TGTGCCAGCAGTGTTAGCGGGGGGAGCCTAGCCAAAAACATTCAGTACTTC. Translation gives CASSVSGGSLAKNIQYF. Filled out from reference TRBV2 and TRBJ2-4, the complete variable domain reads EPEVTQTPSHQVTQMGQEVILRCVPISNHLYFYWYRQILGQKVEFLVSFYNNEISEKSEIFDDQFSVERPDGSNFTLKIRSTKLEDSAMYFCASSVSGGSLAKNIQYFGAGTRLSVL.

This clonotype was observed a few times. This chain joins TRBV4-2 and TRBJ2-3; TRBD2 matches at 12 bases. Germline V gene data show CDR1 as LGHNA and CDR2 as YNFKEQ. Trimming removed 4 bases from V and 0 bases from J; junction bases left unmatched: 11. This CDR3 comprises 19 residues. This chain's CDR3 is CASSLTGTSGYESTDTQYF. The DNA of the CDR3 is TGTGCCAGCAGCCTAACCGGGACTAGCGGGTACGAGAGCACAGATACGCAGTATTTT.

V gene TRBV5-1 combines with J gene TRBJ2-2; maybe TRBD2 (5 bases). CDR1 is SGHRS, CDR2 YFSETQ, per germline. Trimming took off 3 bases at V and 4 bases at J, with 10 bases between the two ends. This CDR3 comprises 14 residues. The CDR3 here is CASSSRVSTGELFF. The CDR3 bases are TGCGCCAGCAGCTCGCGGGTGAGCACCGGGGAGCTGTTTTTT.

This chain connects TRBV2 to TRBJ2-3; TRBD2 matches 11 bases. The CDR3 runs to 20 residues. J was trimmed by 1 base and V by 0 bases; bases with no gene match: 12. Per germline, CDR1 SNHLY and CDR2 FYNNEI. In DNA form, the CDR3 reads TGTGCCAGCAGTGAAGCGCAATTAGCGGGGGGGCGAGGGGGCACAGATACGCAGTATTTT. Its translation is CASSEAQLAGGRGGTDTQYF. Complete variable domain (other parts from reference TRBV2 and TRBJ2-3): EPEVTQTPSHQVTQMGQEVILRCVPISNHLYFYWYRQILGQKVEFLVSFYNNEISEKSEIFDDQFSVERPDGSNFTLKIRSTKLEDSAMYFCASSEAQLAGGRGGTDTQYFGPGTRLTVL.

This clonotype was counted only a few times. The chain recombines TRBV24-1 with TRBJ2-7; tentatively, D is TRBD1 or TRBD2 (5 bases each). Germline lookup yields CDR1 KGHDR and CDR2 SFDVKD. Trimming removed 3 bases at V and 1 base at J, with 12 bases between. The length of the CDR3 is 15 residues. The CDR3 region has the DNA TGTGCCACCAGTGATACCGGGACGGATTCCTACGAGCAGTACTTC. Its translation is CATSDTGTDSYEQYF.

The chain is built from TRBV14 and TRBJ2-7; 10 bases match TRBD2. Germline CDR1 reads SGHDN; CDR2 reads FVKESK. With V trimmed by 1 base and J by 1 base, 1 base remained unmatched. The CDR3 contains 15 residues. The CDR3 DNA is TGTGCCAGCAGCCAAGGGGGACTAGCGTCCTACGAGCAGTACTTC. Translated, it gives CASSQGGLASYEQYF.

This clonotype was picked up many times. This chain links TRBV10-3 with TRBJ2-3; D uncertain. In germline, CDR1 is ENHRY, CDR2 SYGVKD. The CDR3 has 11 amino acids. With 4 bases removed from V and 5 bases from J, the gap between germline ends came to 4 bases. As DNA, the CDR3 is TGTGCCATCAGTGGGGGAGATACGCAGTATTTT. It translates to CAISGGDTQYF.

The chain uses TRBV29-1 and TRBJ1-2; D possibly corresponds to TRBD1 (5 bases). The CDR3 loop spans 12 amino acids. The germline V gene has CDR1 SQVTM and CDR2 ANQGSEA. The V end was cut by 5 bases, the J end by 7 bases, with 14 bases between. The CDR3 bases are TGCAGCGTTCTCGGACCTGGGGGTGGCTACACCTTC. Protein: CSVLGPGGGYTF.

The chain carries TRBV2 and TRBJ1-2; D is unclear. V lost 2 bases and J 6 bases, leaving 10 bases between the germline ends. Germline CDR1 SNHLY, CDR2 FYNNEI. The CDR3 loop spans 13 amino acids. CDR3 bases: TGTGCCAGCAGTGAATTCCGGGATCATGGCTACACCTTC. This translates into CASSEFRDHGYTF. Complete variable domain (other parts from reference TRBV2 and TRBJ1-2): EPEVTQTPSHQVTQMGQEVILRCVPISNHLYFYWYRQILGQKVEFLVSFYNNEISEKSEIFDDQFSVERPDGSNFTLKIRSTKLEDSAMYFCASSEFRDHGYTFGSGTRLTVV.

The gene calls are TRBV20-1 and TRBJ2-6; D is unresolved. V was clipped by 5 bases and J by 1 base, with 15 bases between them. This CDR3 is built from 16 residues. Germline CDR1 is DFQATT and CDR2 is SNEGSKA (reference sequence). DNA for the CDR3: TGCAGTGCTGAGGTAGGGCCCCCTTCTGGGGCCAACGTCCTGACTTTC. Translating it yields CSAEVGPPSGANVLTF.

This clonotype was counted only a few times. The V call is TRBV7-2, the J call TRBJ2-7, with D perhaps matching TRBD1 (6 bases). V lost 2 bases, J lost 6 bases, and 17 bases lay in between. CDR1 is SGHTA and CDR2 is FQGNSA in the germline V gene. CDR3 size: 15 residues. The DNA of the CDR3 is TGTGCCAGCAGCTTATTCTCAACACAGGGTCCCGAGCAGTACTTC. Its translation: CASSLFSTQGPEQYF.

This clonotype turned up a few times. V usage is TRBV27 and J usage is TRBJ1-4; D gene unclear. V lost 6 bases to trimming and J lost 8 bases, with 19 bases between them. Germline V gene lookup returns CDR1 MNHEY and CDR2 SMNVEV (reference sequence). The CDR3 is 15 amino acids. CDR3 sequence: CASRSSPGLWEKLFF. CDR3 bases: TGTGCCAGCAGAAGTTCGCCAGGCTTGTGGGAAAAACTGTTTTTT.

This clonotype was seen repeatedly, ten times or more. The genes are TRBV2 and TRBJ2-7, with a weak D call TRBD1 (6 bases). Trimming left V 8 bases short and J 3 bases short, with 14 bases between. The CDR3 contains 13 residues. Per the germline V gene, CDR1 is SNHLY and CDR2 is FYNNEI. CDR3 nucleotides: TGTGCCAGCTCACCGGGACAATACTACGAGCAGTACTTC. It translates to CASSPGQYYEQYF.

V is TRBV6-5 and J is TRBJ2-6, with 8 bases lining up with TRBD1. Germline assignment: CDR1 MNHEY and CDR2 SVGAGI. CDR3 length: 17 residues. J gave up 2 bases and V 2 bases, and 5 bases lay outside the gene matches. CDR3 region: CASSYGTGPTGANVLTF. As DNA, the CDR3 is TGTGCCAGCAGTTACGGGACAGGCCCAACTGGGGCCAACGTCCTGACTTTC.

Notes on this clonotype: With a much larger clone just one base away, this may be a read error. The rearrangement links TRBV20-1 to TRBJ2-1; no clear D gene. The CDR3 is 14 amino acids. V shed 1 base and J shed 0 bases, with 7 bases lying between them. Germline assignment: CDR1 DFQATT and CDR2 SNEGSKA (reference sequence). In DNA form, the CDR3 reads TGCAGTGCTAGAGGACAAATCTCCTACAATGAGCAGTTCTTC. Translation: CSARGQISYNEQFF.

The genes are TRBV5-1 and TRBJ2-3; perhaps TRBD2 as D (6 bases). V dropped 0 bases and J dropped 0 bases, with 14 bases sitting between them. The CDR3 contains 17 residues. The germline V gene encodes CDR1 SGHRS and CDR2 YFSETQ. The CDR3 is CASSLGFWGTSTDTQYF. CDR3 sequence (DNA): TGCGCCAGCAGCTTGGGATTCTGGGGGACTAGCACAGATACGCAGTATTTT.

The chain combines TRBV2 with TRBJ2-4, with D unclear. The CDR3 is 12 amino acids. Germline V gene lookup returns CDR1 SNHLY and CDR2 FYNNEI. V was clipped by 8 bases and J by 0 bases, with 5 bases between them. CDR3 residues: CASREAKNIQYF. The CDR3 DNA follows: TGTGCCAGCCGAGAAGCCAAAAACATTCAGTACTTC.

The chain is built from TRBV2 and TRBJ2-3; unclear D gene. Germline-derived CDR1 and CDR2 are SNHLY and FYNNEI. The CDR3 runs 18 residues. V was pared by 6 bases and J by 0 bases, with 22 bases between. This chain's CDR3 is CASRRKWTATTSTDTQYF. DNA of the CDR3: TGTGCCAGCAGGCGGAAATGGACGGCCACTACTAGCACAGATACGCAGTATTTT.

This rearrangement joins TRBV6-5 to TRBJ1-5; 7 bases align to TRBD1. Germline V gives CDR1 MNHEY, CDR2 SVGAGI. The CDR3 totals 15 residues. J lost 3 bases, V lost 6 bases, and 8 bases had no gene match. The CDR3 bases are TGTGCCAGCAGCCTAAACAGGGGTCTCAATCAGCCCCAGCATTTT. Translation gives CASSLNRGLNQPQHF.

This chain links TRBV14 with TRBJ1-6; D unclear. The CDR3 has 15 amino acids. Germline values: CDR1 SGHDN, CDR2 FVKESK. Trimming cost V 0 bases and J 5 bases, with 8 bases left between them. CDR3 DNA: TGTGCCAGCAGCCAAGATGGGCAGCATAATTCACCCCTCCACTTT. This sequence encodes CASSQDGQHNSPLHF.

This clonotype was seen many times. CDR3 sequence: CSVYTDRDYEQYF. CDR3 coding DNA: TGCAGCGTTTACACGGACAGGGATTACGAGCAGTACTTC. The rearrangement links TRBV29-1 to TRBJ2-7; 8 bases line up with TRBD1. Germline trimming cut 5 bases from V and 4 bases from J; bases unmatched to any gene: 7. The CDR3 totals 13 residues. Germline lookup yields CDR1 SQVTM and CDR2 ANQGSEA.

The chain carries TRBV12-3 or TRBV12-4 and TRBJ1-6, with 9 nucleotides matching TRBD1. V gave up 6 bases and J gave up 7 bases; unmatched junction bases: 10. The CDR3 has 16 residues. CDR3 DNA sequence: TGTGCCAGCAGCCCGGGACAGGGTCAGAGGAATTCACCCCTCCACTTT. Protein: CASSPGQGQRNSPLHF.

The chain links TRBV28 to TRBJ1-5; no reliable D call. V was shortened by 3 bases and J by 4 bases, with 13 bases between the two germline ends. CDR3 length: 15 residues. The germline gives CDR1 MDHEN, CDR2 SYDVKM. This chain's CDR3 is CASSFLAEPNQPQHF. The CDR3 DNA reads TGTGCCAGCAGTTTTCTGGCAGAACCTAATCAGCCCCAGCATTTT.

This clonotype was detected only a few times. The chain employs TRBV10-3 and TRBJ2-7; possible D gene TRBD2, 5 bases. V lost 9 bases and J 2 bases, leaving 11 bases between the germline ends. The CDR3 has 12 residues. The germline gives CDR1 ENHRY, CDR2 SYGVKD. In nucleotides, the CDR3 is TGTGCCATAGGACGGGATCCCTACGAGCAGTACTTC. Its protein product is CAIGRDPYEQYF.

V is TRBV28 and J is TRBJ1-2; a possible D gene is TRBD1 (6 bases). Germline loops: CDR1 MDHEN, CDR2 SYDVKM. This CDR3 region has 14 residues. The V and J ends lost 3 bases and 4 bases respectively, with 12 bases between them. CDR3: CASSFTTGGYGYTF. The CDR3 DNA is TGTGCCAGCAGTTTTACGACAGGAGGCTATGGCTACACCTTC.

The rearrangement uses TRBV25-1 and TRBJ1-4; D is unclear. Trimming pared 4 bases from V and 8 bases from J, leaving 11 bases between. The germline V gene has CDR1 MGHDK and CDR2 SYGVNS. The CDR3 loop spans 13 amino acids. The CDR3 is CASSVQFGEKLFF. DNA of the CDR3: TGTGCCAGCAGTGTCCAATTCGGGGAAAAACTGTTTTTT.

The CDR3 sequence: CASSSKSRGRDYGYTF. CDR3 in DNA: TGTGCCAGCAGCTCCAAATCCAGGGGGCGCGACTATGGCTACACCTTC. The chain has TRBV7-9 and TRBJ1-2; TRBD1 agrees at 8 bases. This CDR3 is built from 16 residues. Germline assignment: CDR1 SEHNR and CDR2 FQNEAQ (reference sequence). J gave up 3 bases and V 4 bases, and 10 bases lay outside the gene matches.

This clonotype was counted a few times. The chain employs TRBV11-1 and TRBJ2-4; TRBD2 is a possible D gene (6 bases). The last part of the DNA fits TRBJ2-5 better; the J call may be wrong. CDR1 is SGHAT, CDR2 FQDESV, per germline (reference sequence). The CDR3 is 15 amino acids. CDR3 sequence reads: CASSLAPGLKETQYF. The DNA for the CDR3 is TGTGCCAGCAGCTTAGCCCCGGGACTCAAAGAGACCCAGTACTTC.

This clonotype showed up just a few times. V and J are TRBV6-1 and TRBJ1-6; 8 nucleotides agree with TRBD1. Losses at the gene ends were 4 bases for V and 7 bases for J; bases not matched to a gene: 6. Germline V CDR1 and CDR2: MNHNS, SASEGT. The CDR3 consists of 15 residues. The CDR3 is CASSASRQGNSPLHF. CDR3 DNA sequence: TGTGCCAGCAGTGCCTCCCGACAGGGGAATTCACCCCTCCACTTT.

The J gene is TRBJ2-7, the V gene TRBV7-2; the match to TRBD2 covers 12 bases. The germline gives CDR1 SGHTA, CDR2 FQGNSA. Losses at the gene ends were 3 bases for V and 1 base for J; bases not matched to a gene: 7. The CDR3 sequence is 17 residues long. The CDR3 DNA reads as TGTGCCAGCAGCTTGGGGACTAGCGGGCCCCTATCCTACGAGCAGTACTTC. Its protein product is CASSLGTSGPLSYEQYF.

This chain links TRBV12-3 or TRBV12-4 with TRBJ1-1; D is unclear. With 3 bases removed from V and 4 bases from J, the gap between germline ends came to 9 bases. The CDR3 is made up of 13 amino acids. The DNA of the CDR3 is TGTGCCAGCAGTTTTTCCGGGCGCACTGAAGCTTTCTTT. Translating it yields CASSFSGRTEAFF.

The chain recombines TRBV10-3 with TRBJ1-5, with 9 nucleotides matching TRBD1. The length of the CDR3 is 14 residues. V was pared by 2 bases and J by 9 bases, with 5 bases of the junction left unmatched. CDR1 and CDR2 from the germline V gene are ENHRY and SYGVKD. CDR3 bases: TGTGCCATCAGTGAGACTACAGGGGGCCCGCCCCAGCATTTT. Amino acid sequence: CAISETTGGPPQHF.